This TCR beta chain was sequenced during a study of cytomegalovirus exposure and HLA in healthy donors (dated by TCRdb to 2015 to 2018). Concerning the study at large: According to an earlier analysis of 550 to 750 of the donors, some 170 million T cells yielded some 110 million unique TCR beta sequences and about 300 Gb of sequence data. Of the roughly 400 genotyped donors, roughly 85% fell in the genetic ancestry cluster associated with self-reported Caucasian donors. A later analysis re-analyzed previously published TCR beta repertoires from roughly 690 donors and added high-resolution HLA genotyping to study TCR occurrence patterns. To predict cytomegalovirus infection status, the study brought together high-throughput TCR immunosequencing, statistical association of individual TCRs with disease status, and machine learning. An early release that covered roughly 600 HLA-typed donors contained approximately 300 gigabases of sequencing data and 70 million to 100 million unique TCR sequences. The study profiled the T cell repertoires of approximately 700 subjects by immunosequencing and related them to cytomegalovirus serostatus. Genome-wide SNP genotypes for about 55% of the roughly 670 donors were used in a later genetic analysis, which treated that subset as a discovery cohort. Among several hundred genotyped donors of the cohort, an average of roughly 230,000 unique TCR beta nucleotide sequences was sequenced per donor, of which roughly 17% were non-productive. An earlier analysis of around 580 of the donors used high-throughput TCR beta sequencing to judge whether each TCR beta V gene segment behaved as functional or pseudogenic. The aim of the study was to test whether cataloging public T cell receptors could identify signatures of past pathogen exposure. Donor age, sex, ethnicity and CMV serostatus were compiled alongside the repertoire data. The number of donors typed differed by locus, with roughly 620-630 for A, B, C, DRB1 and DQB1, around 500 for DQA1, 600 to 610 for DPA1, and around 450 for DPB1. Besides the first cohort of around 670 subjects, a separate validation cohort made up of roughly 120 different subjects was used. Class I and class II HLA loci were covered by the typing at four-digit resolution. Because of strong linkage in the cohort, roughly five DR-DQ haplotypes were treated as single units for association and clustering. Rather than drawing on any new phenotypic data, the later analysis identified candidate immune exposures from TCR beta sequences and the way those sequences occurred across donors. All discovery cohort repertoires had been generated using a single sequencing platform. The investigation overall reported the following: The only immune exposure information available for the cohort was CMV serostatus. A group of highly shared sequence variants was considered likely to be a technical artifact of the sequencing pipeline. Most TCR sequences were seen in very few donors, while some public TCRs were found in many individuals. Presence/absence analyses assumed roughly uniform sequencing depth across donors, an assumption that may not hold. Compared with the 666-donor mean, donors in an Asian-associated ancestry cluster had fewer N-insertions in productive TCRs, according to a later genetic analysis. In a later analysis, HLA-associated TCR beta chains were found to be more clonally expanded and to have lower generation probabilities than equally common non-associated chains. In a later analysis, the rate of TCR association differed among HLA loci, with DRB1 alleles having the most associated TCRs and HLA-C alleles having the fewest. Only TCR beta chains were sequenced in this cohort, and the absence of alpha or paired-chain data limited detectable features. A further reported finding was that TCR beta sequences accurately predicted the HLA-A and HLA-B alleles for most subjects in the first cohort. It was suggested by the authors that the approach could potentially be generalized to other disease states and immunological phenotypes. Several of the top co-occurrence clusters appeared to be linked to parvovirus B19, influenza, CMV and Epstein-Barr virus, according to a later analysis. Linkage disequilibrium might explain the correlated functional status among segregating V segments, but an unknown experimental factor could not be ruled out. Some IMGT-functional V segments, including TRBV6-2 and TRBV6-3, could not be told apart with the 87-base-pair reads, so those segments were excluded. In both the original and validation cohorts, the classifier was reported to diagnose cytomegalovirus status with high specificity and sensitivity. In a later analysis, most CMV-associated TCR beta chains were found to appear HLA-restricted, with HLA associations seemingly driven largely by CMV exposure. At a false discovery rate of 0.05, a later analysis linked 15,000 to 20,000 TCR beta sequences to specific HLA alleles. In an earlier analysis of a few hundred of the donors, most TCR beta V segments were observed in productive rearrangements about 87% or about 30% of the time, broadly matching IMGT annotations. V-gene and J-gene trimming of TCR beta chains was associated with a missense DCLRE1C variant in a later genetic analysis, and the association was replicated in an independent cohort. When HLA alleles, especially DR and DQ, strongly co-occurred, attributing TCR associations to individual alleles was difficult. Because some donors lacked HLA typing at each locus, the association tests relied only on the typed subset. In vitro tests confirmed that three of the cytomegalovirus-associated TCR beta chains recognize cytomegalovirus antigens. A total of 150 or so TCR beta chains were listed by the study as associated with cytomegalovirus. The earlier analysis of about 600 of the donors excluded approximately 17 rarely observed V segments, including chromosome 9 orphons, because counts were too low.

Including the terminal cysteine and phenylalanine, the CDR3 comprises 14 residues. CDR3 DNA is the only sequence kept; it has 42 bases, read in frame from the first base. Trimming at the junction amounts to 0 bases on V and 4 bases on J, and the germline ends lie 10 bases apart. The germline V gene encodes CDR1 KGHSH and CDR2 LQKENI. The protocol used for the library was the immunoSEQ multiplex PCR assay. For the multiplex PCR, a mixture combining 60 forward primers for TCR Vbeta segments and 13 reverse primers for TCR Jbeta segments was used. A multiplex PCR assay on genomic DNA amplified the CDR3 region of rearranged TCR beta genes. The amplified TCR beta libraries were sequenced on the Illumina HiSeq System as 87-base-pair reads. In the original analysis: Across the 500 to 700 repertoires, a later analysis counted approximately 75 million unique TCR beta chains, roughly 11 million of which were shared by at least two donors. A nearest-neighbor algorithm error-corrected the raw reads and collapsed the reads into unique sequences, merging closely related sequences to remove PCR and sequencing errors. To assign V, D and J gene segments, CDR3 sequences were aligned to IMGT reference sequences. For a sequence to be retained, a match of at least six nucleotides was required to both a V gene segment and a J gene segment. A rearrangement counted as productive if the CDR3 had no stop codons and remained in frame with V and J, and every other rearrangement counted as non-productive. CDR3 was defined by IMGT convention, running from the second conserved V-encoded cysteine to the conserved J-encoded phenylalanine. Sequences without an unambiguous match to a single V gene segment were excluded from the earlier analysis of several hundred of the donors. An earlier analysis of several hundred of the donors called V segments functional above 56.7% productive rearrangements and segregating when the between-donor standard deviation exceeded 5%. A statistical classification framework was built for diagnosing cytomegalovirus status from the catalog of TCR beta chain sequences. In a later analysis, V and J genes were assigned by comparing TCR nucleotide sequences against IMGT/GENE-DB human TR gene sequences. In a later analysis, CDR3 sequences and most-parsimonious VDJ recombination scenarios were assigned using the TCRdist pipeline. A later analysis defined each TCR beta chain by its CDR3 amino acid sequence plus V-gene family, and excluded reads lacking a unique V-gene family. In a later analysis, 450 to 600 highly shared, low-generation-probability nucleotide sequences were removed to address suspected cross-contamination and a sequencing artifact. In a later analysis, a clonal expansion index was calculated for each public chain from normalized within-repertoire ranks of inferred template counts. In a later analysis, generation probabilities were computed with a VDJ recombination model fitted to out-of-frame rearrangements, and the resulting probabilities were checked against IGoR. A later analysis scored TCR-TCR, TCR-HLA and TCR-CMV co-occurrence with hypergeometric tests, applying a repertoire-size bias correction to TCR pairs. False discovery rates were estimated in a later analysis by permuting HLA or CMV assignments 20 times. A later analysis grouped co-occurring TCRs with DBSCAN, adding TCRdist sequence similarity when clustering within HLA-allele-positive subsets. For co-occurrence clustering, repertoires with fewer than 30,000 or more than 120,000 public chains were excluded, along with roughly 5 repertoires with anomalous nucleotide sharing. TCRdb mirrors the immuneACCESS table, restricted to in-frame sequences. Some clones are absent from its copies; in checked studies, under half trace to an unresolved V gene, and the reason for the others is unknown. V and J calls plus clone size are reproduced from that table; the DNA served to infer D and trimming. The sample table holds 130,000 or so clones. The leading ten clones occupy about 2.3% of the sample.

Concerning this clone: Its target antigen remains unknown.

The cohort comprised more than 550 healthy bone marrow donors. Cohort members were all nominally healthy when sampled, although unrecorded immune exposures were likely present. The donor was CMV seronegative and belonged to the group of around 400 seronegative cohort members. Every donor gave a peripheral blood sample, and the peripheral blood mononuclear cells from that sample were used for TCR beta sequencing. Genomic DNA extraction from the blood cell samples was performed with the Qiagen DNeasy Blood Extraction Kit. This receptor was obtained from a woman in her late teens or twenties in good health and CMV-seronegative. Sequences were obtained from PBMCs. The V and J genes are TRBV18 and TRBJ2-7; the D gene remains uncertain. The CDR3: CASSPPHARYEQYF. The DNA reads TGTGCCAGCTCACCACCACATGCGCGGTACGAGCAGTACTTC. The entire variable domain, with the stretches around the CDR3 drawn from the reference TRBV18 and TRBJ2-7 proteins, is NAGVMQNPRHLVRRRGQEARLRCSPMKGHSHVYWYRQLPEEGLKFMVYLQKENIIDESGMPKERFSAEFPKEGPSILRIQQVVRGDSAAYFCASSPPHARYEQYFGPGTRLTVT.